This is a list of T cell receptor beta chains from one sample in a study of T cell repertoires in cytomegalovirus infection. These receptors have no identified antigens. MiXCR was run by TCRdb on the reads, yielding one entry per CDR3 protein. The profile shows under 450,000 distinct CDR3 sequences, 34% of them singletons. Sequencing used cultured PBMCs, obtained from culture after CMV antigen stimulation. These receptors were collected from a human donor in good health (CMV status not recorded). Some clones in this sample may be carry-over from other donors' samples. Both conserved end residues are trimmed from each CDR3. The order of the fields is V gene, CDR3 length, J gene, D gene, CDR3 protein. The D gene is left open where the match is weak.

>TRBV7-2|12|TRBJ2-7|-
ASSLGVGGYEQY
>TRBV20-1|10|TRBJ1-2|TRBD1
SARDRVYGYT
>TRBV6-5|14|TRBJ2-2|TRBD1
ASSLLTGANTGELF
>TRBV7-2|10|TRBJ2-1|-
ASGGRRYEQF
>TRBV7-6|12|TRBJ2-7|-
ARSLATGNDEQY
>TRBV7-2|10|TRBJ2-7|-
ASSFDFSEQY
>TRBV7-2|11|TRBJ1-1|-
ASSAGVETEAF
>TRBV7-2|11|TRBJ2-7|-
AQAVAGGSRLY
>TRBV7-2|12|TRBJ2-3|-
ASSREGSTWGQY
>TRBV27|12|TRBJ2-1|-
ASSLGSTYNEQF
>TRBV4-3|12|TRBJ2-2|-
ASSQARQSGELF
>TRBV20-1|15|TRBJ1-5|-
SARAPPGQGSNQPQH
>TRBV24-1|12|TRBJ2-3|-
ATSDFAGQDTQY
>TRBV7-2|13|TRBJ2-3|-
ASSPRAPPGDTQY
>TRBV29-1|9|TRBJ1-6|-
RWGIPPPLH
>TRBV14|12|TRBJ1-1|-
ASSRREGGTEAF
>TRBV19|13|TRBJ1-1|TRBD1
ASSIIGTGRTEAF
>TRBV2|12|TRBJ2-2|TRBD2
ASRDREGGGELF
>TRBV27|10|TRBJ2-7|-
AGGDRSYEQY
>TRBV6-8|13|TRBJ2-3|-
ASSYSGLGGDTQY
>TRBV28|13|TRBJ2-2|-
ASSLPVSPTGELF
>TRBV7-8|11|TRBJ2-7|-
ASSLEKAYEQY
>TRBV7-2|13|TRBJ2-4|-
ASSSSIIGKNIQY
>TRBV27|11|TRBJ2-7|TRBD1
ASSFRQGYEQY
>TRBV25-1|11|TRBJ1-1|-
ASSPVITGEAF
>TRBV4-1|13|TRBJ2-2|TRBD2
ASSQPGLGIGELF
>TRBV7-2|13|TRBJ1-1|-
ASSLVGQPNTEAF
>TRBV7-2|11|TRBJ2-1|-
ASSREPYNEQF
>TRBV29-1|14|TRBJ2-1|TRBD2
SVDRGTSGSYNEQF
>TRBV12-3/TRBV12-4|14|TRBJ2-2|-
ASSIGPAANTGELF
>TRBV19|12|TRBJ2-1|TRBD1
ASSIRQGVYEQF
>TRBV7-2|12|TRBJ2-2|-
ASGTPGASGELF
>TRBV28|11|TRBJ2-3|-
ASSQDNQGMQY
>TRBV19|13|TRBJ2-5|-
ASKSSWSAQETQY
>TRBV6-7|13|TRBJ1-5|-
ASSYFLCSNQPQH
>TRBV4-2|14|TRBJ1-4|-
ASSPSEAARNEKLF
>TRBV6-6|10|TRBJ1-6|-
ASSVGVEPLH
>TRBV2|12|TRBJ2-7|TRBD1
ASRRTGLSYEQY
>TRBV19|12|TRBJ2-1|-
ASTQGPGRNEQF
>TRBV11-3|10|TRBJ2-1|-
ASSLLDNEQF
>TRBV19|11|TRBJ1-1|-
ASRGDGNTEAF
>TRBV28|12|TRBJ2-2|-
ASGRTSLTGELF
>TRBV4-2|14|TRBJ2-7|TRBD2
ASSQRQRDYSYEQY
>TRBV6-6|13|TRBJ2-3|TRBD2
ASTNPGLDTDTQY
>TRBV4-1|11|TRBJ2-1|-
ASSLYSGGEQF
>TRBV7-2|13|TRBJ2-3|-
ASSSLRDLTDTQY
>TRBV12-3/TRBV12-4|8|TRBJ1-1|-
ASSRIEAF
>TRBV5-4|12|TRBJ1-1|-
ATADGTTNTEAF
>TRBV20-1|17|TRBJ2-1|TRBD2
SAGSLGGVLAGVIDEQF
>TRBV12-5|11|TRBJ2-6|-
ASAISGANVLT
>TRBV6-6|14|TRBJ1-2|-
ASSYPNGPTTYGYT
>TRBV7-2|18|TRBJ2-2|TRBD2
ASSSGGTSGKPTNTGELF
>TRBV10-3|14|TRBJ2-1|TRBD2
AISGGTTSRRNEQF
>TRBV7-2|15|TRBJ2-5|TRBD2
ASSAPSLAGRQETQY
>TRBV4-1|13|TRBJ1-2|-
ASSQDHRANYGYT
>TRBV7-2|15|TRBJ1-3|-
ASSFSSTANSGNTIY
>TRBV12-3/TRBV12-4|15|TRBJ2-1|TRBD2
ASSFPTSGRPYNEQF
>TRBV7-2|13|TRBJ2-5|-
ASSLLLLGRETQY